The rows below give T cell receptor beta chains drawn from one sample of a study of neurological immune-mediated disorders. TCRdb re-analysed the 5' RACE reads in MiXCR, keeping a single row per CDR3 protein. The sample contains around 70,000 distinct CDR3 sequences, 5.2% of which appear only once. Specimen: PBMCs. The receptors come from a man aged 18 to 29 with multiple sclerosis. The CDR3 runs from the conserved cysteine through the conserved F or W. A D gene is named only where the DNA matches it firmly. The size of a clone is reported for some rows only, either as once, few or many, or as a class for expanded clones.

TGTGCCAGCAGCCAAGATCTAACAGATTATGGCTACACCTTC	CASSQDLTDYGYTF	TRBV3-1	many	TRBJ1-2	-
TGTGCCAGCAGCTTGTACCTGAGGACGCCCCAGCATTTT	CASSLYLRTPQHF	TRBV5-5	many	TRBJ1-5	-
TGTGCCAGCAGTTACGGGACAGGGTCCTACAATGAGCAGTTCTTC	CASSYGTGSYNEQFF	TRBV6-6	many	TRBJ2-1	TRBD1
TGCGCCAGCAGCCACGTAAATTCGTGGGGGGCCGACTACGAGCAGTACTTC	CASSHVNSWGADYEQYF	TRBV5-1	many	TRBJ2-7	-
TGTGCCAGCAGTGACAGGGACACCGGGGAGCTGTTTTTT	CASSDRDTGELFF	TRBV6-4	many	TRBJ2-2	-
TGCAGTGCTTACAGCGGGGGGGCTGTTTGGTTGGCCTACAATGAGCAGTTCTTC	CSAYSGGAVWLAYNEQFF	TRBV20-1	many	TRBJ2-1	TRBD2
TGTGCCAGCAGCTATCGAGGGCTTGGCGGGGAGCTGTTTTTT	CASSYRGLGGELFF	TRBV7-2	many	TRBJ2-2	-
TGCAGCGTCTCGTTAGCGGGTGGCTCCTACAATGAGCAGTTCTTC	CSVSLAGGSYNEQFF	TRBV29-1	many	TRBJ2-1	TRBD2
TGTGCCAGCAGTTCTACCTTGGGCCGGAGACAGCCCCAGCATTTT	CASSSTLGRRQPQHF	TRBV28	once	TRBJ1-5	-
TGTGCCAGCAGCTCCGGGACTAGCGGGATTTATCGATCCGAGCAGTACTTC	CASSSGTSGIYRSEQYF	TRBV7-2	many	TRBJ2-7	TRBD2
TGTGCCAGCAGCCCCGACGAAATAAGTGGGTGGCAGCCCCAGCATTTT	CASSPDEISGWQPQHF	TRBV21-1	many	TRBJ1-5	-
TGCGCCAGCAGCTTGGTAGGACAGGGCTACAATGAGCAGTTCTTC	CASSLVGQGYNEQFF	TRBV5-1	many	TRBJ2-1	TRBD1
TGTGCCAGCAGCCCTCAGGGGGCTAGTGAAAAACTGTTTTTT	CASSPQGASEKLFF	TRBV5-5	many	TRBJ1-4	TRBD1
TGCGCCAGCAGCCGGCAGCCGGGGGAGACCCAGTACTTC	CASSRQPGETQYF	TRBV5-1	many	TRBJ2-5	-
TGCGCCAGCAGCTCTGGGGGCAGGGGGCTTAACACTGAAGCTTTCTTT	CASSSGGRGLNTEAFF	TRBV5-1	-	TRBJ1-1	TRBD1
TGTGCCAGCATTGAAGGGGCGAACGGAAAAACCATATATTTT	CASIEGANGKTIYF	TRBV28	-	TRBJ1-3	-
TGTGCCAGCAGTTTCGAGGGACAGGGGGCAATGCATAGCAATCAGCCCCAGAATTTT	CASSFEGQGAMHSNQPQNF	TRBV28	many	TRBJ1-5	TRBD1
TGCGCCAGCAGCTTGGAATTTTGGCGCAGGGCGGTTAAGCCCCAGAATTTT	CASSLEFWRRAVKPQNF	TRBV5-1	few	TRBJ1-5	-
TGCGCCAGCAGCTTGGCGGATACTCGAGAAGGAGAGCAGTACTTC	CASSLADTREGEQYF	TRBV5-1	many	TRBJ2-7	-
TGTGCCAGCAGTCATGACGGCAGTCGCTACGAGCAGTACTTC	CASSHDGSRYEQYF	TRBV12-3/TRBV12-4	many	TRBJ2-7	-
TGTGCCAGCAGCCTCAGAGAGAGGATGAGGGGATACGAGCAGTACTTC	CASSLRERMRGYEQYF	TRBV6-2/TRBV6-3	many	TRBJ2-7	-
TGCAGTGCTAAGTGGGCTGGACTAGGTAGGAATGAGCAGTTCTTC	CSAKWAGLGRNEQFF	TRBV20-1	many	TRBJ2-1	TRBD2
TGCGCCAGCAGCCACCCCGGGACTAGCGGGTCGGAGCAGTTCTTC	CASSHPGTSGSEQFF	TRBV4-3	many	TRBJ2-1	TRBD2
TGCGCCAGCAGCTTGGACATAGGGTCCTACAATGAGCAGTTCTTC	CASSLDIGSYNEQFF	TRBV5-1	-	TRBJ2-1	-
TGCAGTGCTGACAGGGGGCACACTGAAGCTTTCTTT	CSADRGHTEAFF	TRBV20-1	many	TRBJ1-1	TRBD1
TGTGCCAGCAGCCAAGTTGGGGCTAGCGGGGGCCCAAATGAGCAGTTCTTC	CASSQVGASGGPNEQFF	TRBV4-2	many	TRBJ2-1	TRBD2
TGCGCCAGCAGCTTGGCGGGACGCCCAGACACAGATACGCAGTATTTT	CASSLAGRPDTDTQYF	TRBV5-1	many	TRBJ2-3	-